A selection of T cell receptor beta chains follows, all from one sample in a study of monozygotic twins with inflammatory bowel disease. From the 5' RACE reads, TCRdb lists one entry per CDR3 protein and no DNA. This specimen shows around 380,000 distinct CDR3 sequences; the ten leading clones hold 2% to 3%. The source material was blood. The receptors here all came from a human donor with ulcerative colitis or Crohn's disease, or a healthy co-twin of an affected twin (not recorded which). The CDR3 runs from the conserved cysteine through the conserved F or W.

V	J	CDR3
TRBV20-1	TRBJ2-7	CSARPLGDYEQYF
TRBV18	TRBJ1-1	CASSLGQVGLNTEAFF
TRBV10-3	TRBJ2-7	CATSREGKRYEQYF
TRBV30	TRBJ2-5	CAWSVSEETQYF
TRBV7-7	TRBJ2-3	CASGLEGFTDTQYF
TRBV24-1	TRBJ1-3	CATSDLSQVSGNTIYF
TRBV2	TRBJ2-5	CASSDMGLAGGRYQETQYF
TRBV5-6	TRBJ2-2	CASTNPGTGRTGELFF
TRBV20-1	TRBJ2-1	CSARDRGGAGQFF
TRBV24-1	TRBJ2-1	CATSEPGTSGSSYNEQFF
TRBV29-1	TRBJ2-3	CSVEVRTPVREGRTDTQYF
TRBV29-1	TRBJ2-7	CSVAGGYEQYF
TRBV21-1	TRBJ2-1	CASSKRASSGGANEQFF
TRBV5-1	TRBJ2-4	CASSRDRVENIQYF
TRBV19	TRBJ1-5	CASRTPGEFNQPQHF
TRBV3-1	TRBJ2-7	CASSQDPNSAYEQYF
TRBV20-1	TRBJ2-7	CSAEAFRDRSTYEQYF
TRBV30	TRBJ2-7	CAWTPTGVFYEQYF
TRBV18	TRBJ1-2	CASSPPALNYGYTF
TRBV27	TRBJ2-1	CASSGILTRRGEQFF
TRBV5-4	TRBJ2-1	CASSVGGQRRGNEQFF
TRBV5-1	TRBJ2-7	CASSWTGGSYEQYF
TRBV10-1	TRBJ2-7	CASSDGGTYEQYF
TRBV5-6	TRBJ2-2	CASSQVAGGLVGELFF
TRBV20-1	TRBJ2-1	CSARVSSGGNNEQFF